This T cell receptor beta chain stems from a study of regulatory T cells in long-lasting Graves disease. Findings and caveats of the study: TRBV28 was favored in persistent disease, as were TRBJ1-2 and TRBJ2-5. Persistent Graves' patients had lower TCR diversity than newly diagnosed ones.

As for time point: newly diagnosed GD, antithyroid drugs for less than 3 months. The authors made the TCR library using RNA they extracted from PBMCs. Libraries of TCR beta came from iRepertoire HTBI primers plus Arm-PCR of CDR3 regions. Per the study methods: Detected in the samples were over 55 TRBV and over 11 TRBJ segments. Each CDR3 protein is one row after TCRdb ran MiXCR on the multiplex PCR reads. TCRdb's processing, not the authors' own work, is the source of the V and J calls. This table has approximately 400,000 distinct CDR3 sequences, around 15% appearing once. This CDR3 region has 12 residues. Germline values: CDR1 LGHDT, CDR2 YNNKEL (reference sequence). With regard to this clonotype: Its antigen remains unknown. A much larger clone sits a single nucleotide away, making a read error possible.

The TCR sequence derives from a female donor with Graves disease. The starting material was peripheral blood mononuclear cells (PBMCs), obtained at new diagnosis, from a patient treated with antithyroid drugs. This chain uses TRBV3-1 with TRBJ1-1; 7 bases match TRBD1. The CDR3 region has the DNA TGTGCCAGCAACCAAGTGGGACAGGAAGCTTTCTTT. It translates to CASNQVGQEAFF.